One and the same sample provided the 19 T cell receptor beta chains below, sequenced in a study of OX40 agonist ivuxolimab in advanced cancers. Receptor libraries were prepared by the immunoSEQ multiplex PCR assay. The table comes from immuneACCESS by way of TCRdb, which keeps in-frame sequences with V and J called. Part of the clones is missing from these tables; in studies checked, under half for an unresolved V gene and the rest for unknown reasons. A total of about 33,000 clones appear in this sample, 65% to 75% of them only once. Roughly an eighth of the sample is taken by the ten largest. This specimen was CD4+ or CD8+ T cells sorted from blood, taken in a trial of the OX40 agonist ivuxolimab. The receptors originated from an adult with an advanced solid tumor such as melanoma, head and neck, liver or kidney cancer.

This chain links TRBV29-1 with TRBJ1-1; 9 bases fit TRBD1. Germline V gene lookup returns CDR1 SQVTM and CDR2 ANQGSEA. V dropped 7 bases and J dropped 5; count of bases not matched to a gene: 5. The CDR3 spans 12 residues. CDR3 amino acids: CSAGQGKTEAFF. CDR3 DNA: TGCAGCGCCGGACAGGGGAAGACTGAAGCTTTCTTT.

V usage is TRBV6-1 and J usage is TRBJ2-7; unclear D gene. The germline V gene has CDR1 MNHNS and CDR2 SASEGT. CDR3 length: 15 residues. V gave up 3 bases and J gave up 4 bases, with 16 bases separating them. The CDR3 loop is CASSELVVQIYEQYF. In DNA form, the CDR3 reads TGTGCCAGCAGTGAGTTAGTCGTACAAATATACGAGCAGTACTTC.

J is TRBJ1-2 and V is TRBV30; 7 nucleotides align to TRBD1. In germline, CDR1 is GTSNPN, CDR2 SVGIG (reference sequence). CDR3 size: 15 residues. Trimming at V came to 0 bases and at J to 4 bases, leaving 8 bases not matched to a gene. DNA for the CDR3: TGTGCCTGGAGTGTATCAGGGGGAATGAGCTATGGCTACACCTTC. It codes for CAWSVSGGMSYGYTF. The full variable domain, rest sourced from reference TRBV30 and TRBJ1-2, is SQTIHQWPATLVQPVGSPLSLECTVEGTSNPNLYWYRQAAGRGLQLLFYSVGIGQISSEVPQNLSASRPQDRQFILSSKKLLLSDSGFYLCAWSVSGGMSYGYTFGSGTRLTVV.

For this clone: With only one base between it and a far larger clone, this is likely a read error. The same CDR3 also results from other DNA sequences found in this sample. The chain uses TRBV7-9 and TRBJ1-5; 7 bases fit TRBD1. J was trimmed by 3 bases and V by 6 bases; bases with no gene match: 8. The CDR3 is made up of 15 amino acids. Germline CDR1 reads SEHNR; CDR2 reads FQNEAQ (reference sequence). The DNA for the CDR3 is TGTGCCAGCAGTGAGGGGGCGGGCGTCAATCAGCCCCAGCATTTT. Translated, it gives CASSEGAGVNQPQHF.

V and J are TRBV7-9 and TRBJ2-5; D unresolved. The CDR3 sequence is 13 residues long. V lost 0 bases to trimming and J lost 4 bases, with 6 bases between them. Germline V gene data show CDR1 as SEHNR and CDR2 as FQNEAQ (reference sequence). The CDR3, as DNA: TGTGCCAGCAGCTTAGCCGGAAGAGAGACCCAGTACTTC. Its translation: CASSLAGRETQYF.

The chain couples TRBV5-6 to TRBJ1-1; 9 nucleotides align to TRBD1. Germline trimming cut 3 bases from V and 4 bases from J; bases unmatched to any gene: 13. This CDR3 region has 17 residues. In germline, CDR1 is SGHDT, CDR2 YYEEEE. CDR3 region: CASSSWDRAWLGTEAFF. CDR3 nucleotide sequence: TGTGCCAGCAGCTCCTGGGACAGGGCGTGGTTGGGCACTGAAGCTTTCTTT.

V and J are TRBV27 and TRBJ2-1, with 15 bases lining up with TRBD2. Looked up from germline, CDR1 is MNHEY and CDR2 is SMNVEV (reference sequence). V trimming: 7 bases; J trimming: 10 bases; junction bases outside the gene matches: 5. This CDR3 comprises 14 residues. The CDR3 bases are TGTGCCAGCACTGGGACTAGCGGGGGGTGGGAGCAGTTCTTC. It translates to CASTGTSGGWEQFF.

J is TRBJ1-5 and V is TRBV19; D gene uncertain. The CDR3 extends over 13 amino acids. Trimming pared 5 bases from V and 7 bases from J, leaving 12 bases between. Germline V gives CDR1 LNHDA, CDR2 SQIVND (reference sequence). The CDR3 here is CASSAGSSQPQHF. CDR3 bases: TGTGCCAGTAGTGCGGGGTCTAGCCAGCCCCAGCATTTT.

CDR3: CASSEVVSHLHEQYF. The CDR3 DNA sequence: TGTGCCAGCAGTGAGGTAGTTTCTCATCTACACGAGCAGTACTTC. This sequence joins TRBV6-4 and TRBJ2-7; D remains ambiguous. The CDR3 runs to 15 residues. Germline V gene lookup returns CDR1 MRHNA and CDR2 SNTAGT. Trimming cost V 3 bases and J 5 bases, with 17 bases left between them.

The J gene is TRBJ1-1, the V gene TRBV18; D gene uncertain. From germline, CDR1 is KGHSH and CDR2 LQKENI. The V gene lost 8 bases and the J gene lost 5 bases, with 18 bases spanning the gap. This CDR3 has 14 residues. The CDR3 DNA reads TGTGCCAGCCGGCGGGGTGGGGAGGGAACTGAAGCTTTCTTT. This gives the protein CASRRGGEGTEAFF.

The gene calls are TRBV12-5 and TRBJ1-2; TRBD1 agrees at 11 bases. V was clipped by 1 base and J by 6 bases; unmatched bases: 4. This CDR3 is 15 amino acids long. From germline, CDR1 is LGHNT and CDR2 FRNRAP. CDR3 nucleotides: TGTGCTAGTGGTTTGGCGGGGACAGGGGGTAATGGCTACACCTTC. Its protein is CASGLAGTGGNGYTF. The whole variable domain, filled in from reference TRBV12-5 and TRBJ1-2, reads DARVTQTPRHKVTEMGQEVTMRCQPILGHNTVFWYRQTMMQGLELLAYFRNRAPLDDSGMPKDRFSAEMPDATLATLKIQPSEPRDSAVYFCASGLAGTGGNGYTFGSGTRLTVV.

The chain has TRBV9 and TRBJ1-2, with a weak D call TRBD1 (5 bases). Germline V gives CDR1 SGDLS, CDR2 YYNGEE. CDR3 size: 13 residues. The V gene lost 0 bases and the J gene lost 8 bases, with 11 bases spanning the gap. The CDR3 here is CASSVGPGHGYTF. The CDR3 DNA reads TGTGCCAGCAGCGTAGGGCCAGGGCACGGCTACACCTTC. Looking up the rest from reference TRBV9 and TRBJ1-2 gives the full variable domain: DSGVTQTPKHLITATGQRVTLRCSPRSGDLSVYWYQQSLDQGLQFLIQYYNGEERAKGNILERFSAQQFPDLHSELNLSSLELGDSALYFCASSVGPGHGYTFGSGTRLTVV.

The chain carries TRBV10-3 and TRBJ2-3; 9 bases fit TRBD1. Germline values: CDR1 ENHRY, CDR2 SYGVKD. The CDR3 totals 16 residues. With 6 bases clipped from V and 0 bases from J, the junction kept 7 bases outside the gene matches. CDR3 residues: CAIRGSQGASTDTQYF. The CDR3 DNA reads as TGTGCCATCAGGGGATCACAGGGGGCCAGCACAGATACGCAGTATTTT.

This clone came up once. The V call is TRBV9, the J call TRBJ1-1, with D possibly TRBD1 on 6 matching bases. CDR1 and CDR2 (germline): SGDLS, YYNGEE. Trimming shortened V by 4 bases and J by 1 base, and 11 bases separated the two germline ends. The CDR3 is 14 amino acids. The CDR3, as DNA: TGTGCCAGCAGCTACGGGACATCGAACACTGAAGCTTTCTTT. Residues: CASSYGTSNTEAFF.

V and J are TRBV10-2 and TRBJ1-1, with D hard to call. The CDR3 extends over 12 amino acids. Germline CDR1 and CDR2: WSHSY and SAAADI. Trimming took 6 bases from V and 3 from J, leaving 8 bases between them. The CDR3 coding sequence is TGCGCCAGCAGGGGAGTCGACACTGAAGCTTTCTTT. Its translation: CASRGVDTEAFF.

This chain links TRBV4-1 with TRBJ1-5, with D unresolved. The CDR3 is made up of 14 amino acids. The V gene's germline CDR1 is MGHRA and CDR2 YSYEKL. Trimming removed 4 bases at V and 1 base at J, with 8 bases between. CDR3 loop: CASSPDGSNQPQHF. The CDR3 nucleotides are TGCGCCAGCAGCCCGGACGGGAGCAATCAGCCCCAGCATTTT.

This clone was seen only once. The chain joins TRBV10-1 to TRBJ1-2; a weak D match, TRBD1 (6 bases). The CDR3 loop spans 12 amino acids. Looked up from germline, CDR1 is WNHNN and CDR2 is SYGVQD (reference sequence). Trimming took 7 bases from V and 2 from J, leaving 8 bases between them. This CDR3 reads CASTGVNYGYTF. The DNA of the CDR3 is TGCGCCAGCACAGGGGTAAACTATGGCTACACCTTC.

The rearrangement joins TRBV4-1 to TRBJ1-1, with TRBD1 matching 8 bases. CDR1 is MGHRA, CDR2 YSYEKL, per germline. The CDR3 totals 15 residues. V dropped 4 bases and J dropped 8; count of bases not matched to a gene: 12. The CDR3 sequence is CASSLSGQGEREAFF. The CDR3 coding sequence is TGCGCCAGCAGCCTTTCCGGACAGGGAGAACGGGAAGCTTTCTTT.

The rearrangement links TRBV25-1 to TRBJ1-2; 7 bases are shared with TRBD1. The CDR3 is 14 residues long. CDR1 MGHDK and CDR2 SYGVNS come from the germline V gene. J lost 5 bases, V lost 5 bases, and 8 bases had no gene match. The CDR3 DNA sequence: TGTGCCAGCAGTTATCGACAGGGCTCGTATGGCTACACCTTC. Translated: CASSYRQGSYGYTF.